This section outlines one T cell receptor (beta chain) sequence together with its context. These data come from a study of blood T cell repertoires in COVID-19. Study information: Spain, Italy and the United States supplied samples that represented acute and convalescent COVID-19. PBMCs, B-cell-depleted T cells, or T cells provided the cDNA or gDNA that made up the material.

Germline assignment: CDR1 SGHAT and CDR2 FQNNGV. V gave up 2 bases and J gave up 4 bases; unmatched junction bases: 4. The CDR3 totals 15 residues. As handled by the study authors: Reference gene primer amplification gave estimated nucleated cell counts. Here immunoSEQ multiplex PCR was the method, and the copy in TCRdb shows in-frame clones only, minus some. The V and J calls and clone size were taken over from that table, and D and trimming were inferred from the DNA. The sample includes hundreds of thousands of clones, approximately 86% seen only once; the top ten take 3%. This clonotype was obtained from a human donor in a cohort sampled during active COVID-19. Sequencing was carried out using peripheral blood. This chain joins TRBV11-2 and TRBJ2-2, with 7 nucleotides matching TRBD2. CDR3 sequence (DNA): TGTGCCAGCAGCTTAACCGGGAGGCCCACCGGGGAGCTGTTTTTT. Its translation is CASSLTGRPTGELFF.